The entry that follows covers one TCR beta chain sequence. The target antigen is unknown. Assay used: immunoSEQ multiplex PCR; TCRdb lists only in-frame clones, some missing. The data contain roughly 1,500,000 clones, approximately 98.5% of them singletons. This entry belongs to a study of shared clonotypes between healthy human individuals. Study-wide results and limits: In having few donors, the study represented limited genetic and exposure-history diversity. Clonotypes shared by all four donors outscored non-shared clonotypes in generation probability.

CDR1 is GTSNPN and CDR2 is SVGIG in the germline V gene (reference sequence). The CDR3 contains 14 residues. The V segment lost 2 bases and the J segment 4 bases; nucleotides outside the gene matches: 7. The chain combines TRBV30 with TRBJ2-5; 7 nucleotides agree with TRBD2. Material: naive CD4+ T cells sorted from blood. Subset noted: CD45RA+ positively selected. The sequence was collected from a man aged 25-45 years in good health. Here the CDR3 reads CAWSSAGRGETQYF. CDR3 nucleotides: TGTGCCTGGAGTTCGGCGGGGAGGGGAGAGACCCAGTACTTC.